The 8 T cell receptor beta chains below were found in one sample sequenced in a study of T cell responses to AZD1222 COVID-19 vaccine. Generated by immunoSEQ multiplex PCR, the TCRdb table keeps only in-frame clones and is missing some. The sample consists of approximately 130,000 clones, about nine tenths of them appearing once. The sequences come from peripheral blood, collected on day 0 of AZD1222 vaccination. All receptors come from an adult in good health.

The rearrangement links TRBV7-6 to TRBJ2-7; perhaps TRBD2 as D (7 bases). Trimming pared 4 bases from V and 7 bases from J, leaving 14 bases between. This CDR3 has 13 residues. CDR1 SGHVS and CDR2 FNYEAQ come from the germline V gene. The CDR3 region has the DNA TGTGCCAGCAGCTCCGGGGGGCTTGGGGAGCAGTACTTC. It specifies CASSSGGLGEQYF.

The chain joins TRBV29-1 to TRBJ2-2, with 11 positions matching TRBD2. From germline, CDR1 is SQVTM and CDR2 ANQGSEA. The V segment lost 5 bases and the J segment 5 bases; nucleotides outside the gene matches: 4. There are 14 residues in the CDR3. CDR3: CSVRLAGRTGELFF. The DNA for the CDR3 is TGCAGCGTTAGACTAGCGGGAAGGACCGGGGAGCTGTTTTTT.

V and J are TRBV5-5 and TRBJ2-5, with D tentatively TRBD1 (6 bases). Deletions cut 0 bases from V and 7 bases from J, with 7 bases between. The germline gives CDR1 SGHKS, CDR2 YYEKEE (reference sequence). This CDR3 comprises 12 residues. In DNA, the CDR3 is TGTGCCAGCAGCTTGGGAGGGGGGACCCAGTACTTC. It yields the protein CASSLGGGTQYF.

The rearrangement links TRBV28 to TRBJ1-2; 8 bases align to TRBD1. Germline assignment: CDR1 MDHEN and CDR2 SYDVKM. This CDR3 has 14 residues. Germline trimming cut 5 bases from V and 1 base from J; bases unmatched to any gene: 3. The chain's CDR3 is CASSPTGGNYGYTF. The CDR3, as DNA: TGTGCCAGCAGTCCTACAGGGGGTAACTATGGCTACACCTTC.

This chain joins TRBV28 and TRBJ1-5, with D possibly being TRBD1 (5 bases). Germline lookup yields CDR1 MDHEN and CDR2 SYDVKM. The CDR3 is 15 residues long. V lost 3 bases and J lost 0, with 9 bases in between. CDR3 nucleotides: TGTGCCAGCAGTTTTCAGGGTAATAGCAATCAGCCCCAGCATTTT. Amino acid sequence: CASSFQGNSNQPQHF.

The chain joins TRBV24-1 to TRBJ2-1; D might be TRBD2 (5 bases). Germline V gives CDR1 KGHDR, CDR2 SFDVKD. The CDR3 is 15 amino acids. Between the trimmed V and J ends, which lost 6 bases and 4 bases, there was a span of 15 bases. Here the CDR3 reads CATSRAGDLYNEQFF. The CDR3 DNA reads as TGTGCCACCAGTAGAGCCGGGGATCTATACAATGAGCAGTTCTTC.

The J gene is TRBJ2-1, the V gene TRBV28, with D uncertain. The V gene lost 7 bases and the J gene lost 10 bases, with 11 bases spanning the gap. The CDR3 is made up of 11 amino acids. Looked up from germline, CDR1 is MDHEN and CDR2 is SYDVKM. Here the CDR3 DNA reads TGTGCCAGCAACTATGGGGTCGAGCAGTTCTTC. The encoded protein is CASNYGVEQFF.

This chain links TRBV5-8 with TRBJ2-4; D might be TRBD2 (5 bases). V was shortened by 0 bases and J by 5 bases, with 9 bases between the two germline ends. The CDR3 spans 14 residues. Looked up from germline, CDR1 is SGHTS and CDR2 is YDEGEE. DNA of the CDR3: TGTGCCAGCAGCTTGGGGCCCGGGGAAAACATTCAGTACTTC. Its translation: CASSLGPGENIQYF. Combining the CDR3 with reference TRBV5-8 and TRBJ2-4 gives the whole variable domain EAGVTQSPTHLIKTRGQQATLRCSPISGHTSVYWYQQALGLGLQFLLWYDEGEERNRGNFPPRFSGRQFPNYSSELNVNALELEDSALYLCASSLGPGENIQYFGAGTRLSVL.